The entry below describes one T cell receptor (beta chain). Antigen specificity is unknown. This table comes from immunoSEQ multiplex PCR, and its TCRdb copy is limited to in-frame clones, with some not included. The sample shows around 1 million clones, over 60% of them seen only once. The entry originates in a study of shared clonotypes between healthy human individuals. General observations from the study: A handful of donors showed sharing of approximately 5% of naive CD4 clonotypes. The researchers took only blood, and tissue repertoires probably look different. Estimated richness values were generally larger in naive subsets than in memory subsets.

The germline V and J ends were trimmed by 5 bases and 0 bases, with 15 bases remaining between them. Germline V CDR1 and CDR2: SGDLS, YYNGEE. CDR3 length: 16 residues. The V gene is TRBV9, the J gene TRBJ1-3; a weak D match, TRBD1 (6 bases). This TCR was recovered from a man aged 18 to 30 in good health. Sequenced sample: memory CD4+ T cells sorted from blood. Documented subset: CD45RA-negative fraction. The CDR3 DNA reads TGTGCCAGCAGGGGGGGCCCTACGGGCTCTGGAAACACCATATATTTT. This codes for CASRGGPTGSGNTIYF.